These T cell receptor beta chains were read from a single sample in a study of technical replicates of blood from a few donors. TCRdb's table, derived via immunoSEQ multiplex PCR, lists solely in-frame clones and lacks some. This table has 80,000 to 90,000 clones, less than 95% appearing once. Sequencing was done on a sample of T cells isolated from PBMCs. The origin of the receptors is a human donor in good health. CDR3s include the opening cysteine and the closing phenylalanine or tryptophan. Each record gives: V gene, J gene, CDR3 protein.

>TRBV9|TRBJ1-2
CASSVASGFGYTF
>TRBV10-2|TRBJ2-7
CASSGGSIRDWTFYKQYF
>TRBV19|TRBJ2-2
CASSTTGYTGELFF
>TRBV7-3|TRBJ1-1
CASSFDRDTEAFF
>TRBV4-1|TRBJ1-3
CASSPANSGNTIYF
>TRBV9|TRBJ2-7
CASSVGVQGVDEQYF
>TRBV6-6|TRBJ2-7
CASRHKYEQYF
>TRBV30|TRBJ2-3
CAWSVASPHTDTQYF
>TRBV5-1|TRBJ2-3
CASSLAFQGSTDTQYF
>TRBV6-5|TRBJ2-7
CASSYSVWGRGYEQYF
>TRBV10-3|TRBJ1-1
CAISEGTVGTEAFF
>TRBV7-9|TRBJ2-3
CASSFIISGREDTQYF
>TRBV14|TRBJ1-4
CASSLPTGRELFF
>TRBV7-8|TRBJ1-1
CASSLSSTANTEAFF
>TRBV10-3|TRBJ1-1
CAISEGRVLNTEAFF
>TRBV19|TRBJ1-1
CASSIVRAGGIRTEAFF
>TRBV10-1|TRBJ1-1
CASSGGLVGNPEAFF
>TRBV10-2|TRBJ1-5
CASSEFTTGSNQPQHF
>TRBV18|TRBJ1-2
CASSPTGGVDGYTF
>TRBV2|TRBJ2-7
CASSWTGASYEQYF
>TRBV14|TRBJ2-1
CASSHIPGLAGYQQFF
>TRBV27|TRBJ1-2
CASSVRGGYGYTF
>TRBV27|TRBJ1-2
CASSQTGADGYTF
>TRBV6-4|TRBJ2-7
CASSDGGGLISEQYF
>TRBV7-6|TRBJ2-7
CASSRERGYEQYF
>TRBV5-4|TRBJ2-2
CASSLGRVRSTGELFF
>TRBV4-1|TRBJ2-2
CASSQDYGELFF
>TRBV9|TRBJ2-1
CASSSQGLNEQFF
>TRBV29-1|TRBJ1-1
CSVEDRQNEAFF
>TRBV28|TRBJ1-1
CASSQDRDSGLNTEAFF
>TRBV4-1|TRBJ2-7
CASSHDSGGSYEQYF
>TRBV7-9|TRBJ1-2
CASSLVLGAGDGYTF
>TRBV4-1|TRBJ2-2
CASSRVRTGATGELFF
>TRBV7-3|TRBJ2-7
CASSLTSSNEQYF
>TRBV5-6|TRBJ2-7
CASSLRIGASEQYF